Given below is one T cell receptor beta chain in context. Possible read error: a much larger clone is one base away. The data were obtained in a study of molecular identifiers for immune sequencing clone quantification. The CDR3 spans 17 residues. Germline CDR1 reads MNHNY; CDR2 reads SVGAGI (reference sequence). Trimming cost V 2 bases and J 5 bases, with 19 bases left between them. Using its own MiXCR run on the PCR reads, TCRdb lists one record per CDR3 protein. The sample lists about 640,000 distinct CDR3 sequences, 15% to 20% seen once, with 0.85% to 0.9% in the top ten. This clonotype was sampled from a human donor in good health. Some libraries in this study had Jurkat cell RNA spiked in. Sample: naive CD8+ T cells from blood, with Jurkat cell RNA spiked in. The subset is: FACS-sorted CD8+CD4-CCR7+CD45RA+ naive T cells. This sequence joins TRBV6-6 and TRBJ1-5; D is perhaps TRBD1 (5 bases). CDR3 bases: TGTGCCAGCAGTTACGGCAGAGACAGACCCACAGATCAGCCCCAGCATTTT. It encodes CASSYGRDRPTDQPQHF.